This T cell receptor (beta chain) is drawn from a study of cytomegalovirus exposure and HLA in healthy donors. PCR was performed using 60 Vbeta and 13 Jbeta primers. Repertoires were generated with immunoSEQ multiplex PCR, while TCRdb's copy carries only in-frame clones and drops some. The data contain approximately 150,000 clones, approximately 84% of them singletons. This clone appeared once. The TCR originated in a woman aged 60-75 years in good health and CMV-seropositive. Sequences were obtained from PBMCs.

CDR3 nucleotides: TGTGCCAGCAGAGGGGGCGACTATGGCTACACCTTC. This translates into CASRGGDYGYTF. The V gene is TRBV9, the J gene TRBJ1-2; TRBD1 matches 7 bases. V was clipped by 5 bases and J by 3 bases; unmatched bases: 1. Germline loops: CDR1 SGDLS, CDR2 YYNGEE. CDR3 length: 12 residues.